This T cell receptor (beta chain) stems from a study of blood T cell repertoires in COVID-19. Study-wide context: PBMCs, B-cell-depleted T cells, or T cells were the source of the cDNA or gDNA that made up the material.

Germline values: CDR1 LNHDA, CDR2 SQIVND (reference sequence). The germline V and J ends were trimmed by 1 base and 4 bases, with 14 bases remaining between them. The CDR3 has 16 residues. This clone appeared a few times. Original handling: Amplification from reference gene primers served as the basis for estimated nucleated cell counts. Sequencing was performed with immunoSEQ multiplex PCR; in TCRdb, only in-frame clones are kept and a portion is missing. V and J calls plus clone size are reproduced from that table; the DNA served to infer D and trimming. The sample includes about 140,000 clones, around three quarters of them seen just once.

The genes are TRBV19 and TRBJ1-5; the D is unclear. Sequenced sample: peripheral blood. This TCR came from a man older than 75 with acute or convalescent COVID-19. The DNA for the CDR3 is TGTGCCAGTAGTATAGCAGCCCACACTATTAATCAGCCCCAGCATTTT. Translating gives CASSIAAHTINQPQHF.